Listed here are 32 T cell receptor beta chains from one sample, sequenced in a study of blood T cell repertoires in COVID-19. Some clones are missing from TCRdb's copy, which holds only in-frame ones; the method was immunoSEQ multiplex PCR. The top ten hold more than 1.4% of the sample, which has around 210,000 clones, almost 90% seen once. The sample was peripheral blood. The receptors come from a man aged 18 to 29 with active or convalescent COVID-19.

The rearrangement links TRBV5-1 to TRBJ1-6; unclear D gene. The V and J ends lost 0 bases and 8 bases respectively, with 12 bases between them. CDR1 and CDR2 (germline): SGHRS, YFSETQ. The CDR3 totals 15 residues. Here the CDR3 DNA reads TGCGCCAGCAGCTTGGCCTCAACAGTGGATTCACCCCTCCACTTT. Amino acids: CASSLASTVDSPLHF.

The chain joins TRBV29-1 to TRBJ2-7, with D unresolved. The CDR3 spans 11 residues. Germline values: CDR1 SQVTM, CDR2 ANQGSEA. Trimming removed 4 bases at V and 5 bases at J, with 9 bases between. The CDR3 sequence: CSVGAGHEQYF. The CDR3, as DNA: TGCAGCGTTGGGGCAGGCCACGAGCAGTACTTC.

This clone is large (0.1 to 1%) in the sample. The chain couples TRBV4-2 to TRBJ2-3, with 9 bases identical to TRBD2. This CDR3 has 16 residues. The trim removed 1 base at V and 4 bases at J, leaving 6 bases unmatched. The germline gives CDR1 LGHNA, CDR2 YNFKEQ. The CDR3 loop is CASSQGETSGADTQYF. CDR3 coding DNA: TGTGCCAGCAGCCAAGGGGAGACTAGCGGTGCAGATACGCAGTATTTT.

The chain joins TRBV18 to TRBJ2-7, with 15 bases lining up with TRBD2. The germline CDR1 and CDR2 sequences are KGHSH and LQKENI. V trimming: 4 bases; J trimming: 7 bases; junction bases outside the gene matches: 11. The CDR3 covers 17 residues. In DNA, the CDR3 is TGTGCCAGCTCACAGAAGGGACTAGCGGGAGGACCGCTAGAGCAGTACTTC. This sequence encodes CASSQKGLAGGPLEQYF.

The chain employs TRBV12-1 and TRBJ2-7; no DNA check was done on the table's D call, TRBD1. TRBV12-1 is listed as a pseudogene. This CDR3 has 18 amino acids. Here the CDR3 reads CASSMSRDRADDKSEQYF. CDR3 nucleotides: TGTGCCAGCAGCATGTCCCGGGACAGGGCAGATGACAAGTCCGAGCAGTACTTC.

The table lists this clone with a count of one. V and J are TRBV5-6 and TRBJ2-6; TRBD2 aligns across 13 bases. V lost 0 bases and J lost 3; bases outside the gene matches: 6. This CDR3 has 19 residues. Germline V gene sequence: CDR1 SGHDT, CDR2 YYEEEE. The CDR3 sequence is CASSLGPGLAGFGANVLTF. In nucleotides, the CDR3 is TGTGCCAGCAGCTTGGGCCCGGGACTAGCGGGATTTGGGGCCAACGTCCTGACTTTC. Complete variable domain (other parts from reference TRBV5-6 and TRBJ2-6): DAGVTQSPTHLIKTRGQQVTLRCSPKSGHDTVSWYQQALGQGPQFIFQYYEEEERQRGNFPDRFSGHQFPNYSSELNVNALLLGDSALYLCASSLGPGLAGFGANVLTFGAGSRLTVL.

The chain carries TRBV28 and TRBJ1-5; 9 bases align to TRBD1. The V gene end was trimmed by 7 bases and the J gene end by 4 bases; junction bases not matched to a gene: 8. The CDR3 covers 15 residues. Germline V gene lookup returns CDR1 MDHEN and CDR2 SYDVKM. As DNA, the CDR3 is TGTGCCAGCACTCCAGGGACAGGGAGGAATCAGCCCCAGCATTTT. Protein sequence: CASTPGTGRNQPQHF.

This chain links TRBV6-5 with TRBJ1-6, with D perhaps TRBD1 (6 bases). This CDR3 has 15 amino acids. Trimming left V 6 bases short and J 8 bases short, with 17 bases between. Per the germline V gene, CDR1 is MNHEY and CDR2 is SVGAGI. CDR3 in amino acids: CASRDGQILYSPLHF. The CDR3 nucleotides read TGTGCCAGCAGGGATGGACAGATTCTCTATTCACCCCTCCACTTT.

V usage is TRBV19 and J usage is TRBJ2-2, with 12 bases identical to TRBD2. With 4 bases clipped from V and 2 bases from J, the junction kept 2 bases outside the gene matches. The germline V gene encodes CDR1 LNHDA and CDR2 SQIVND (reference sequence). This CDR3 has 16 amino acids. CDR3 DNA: TGTGCCAGTAGTAGACTAGCGGGGGACAACACCGGGGAGCTGTTTTTT. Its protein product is CASSRLAGDNTGELFF.

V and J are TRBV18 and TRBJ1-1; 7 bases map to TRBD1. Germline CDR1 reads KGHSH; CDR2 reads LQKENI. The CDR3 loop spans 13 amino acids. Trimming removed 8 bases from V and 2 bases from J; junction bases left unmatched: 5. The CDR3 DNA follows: TGTGCCAGCCAGGGACAGTTAAACACTGAAGCTTTCTTT. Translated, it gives CASQGQLNTEAFF.

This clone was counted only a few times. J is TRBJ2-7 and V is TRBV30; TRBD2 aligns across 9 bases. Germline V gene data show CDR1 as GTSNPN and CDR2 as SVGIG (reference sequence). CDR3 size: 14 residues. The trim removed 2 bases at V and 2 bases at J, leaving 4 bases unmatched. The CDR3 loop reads CAWSLAGGPYEQYF. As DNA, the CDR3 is TGTGCCTGGAGTTTGGCGGGAGGGCCCTACGAGCAGTACTTC.

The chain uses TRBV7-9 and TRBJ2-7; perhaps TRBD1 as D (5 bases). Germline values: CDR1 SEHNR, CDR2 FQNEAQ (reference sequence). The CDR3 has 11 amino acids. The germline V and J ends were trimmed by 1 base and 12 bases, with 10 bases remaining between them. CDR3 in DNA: TGTGCCAGCAGCTTAGGGGCAGGGTTGTACTTC. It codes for CASSLGAGLYF.

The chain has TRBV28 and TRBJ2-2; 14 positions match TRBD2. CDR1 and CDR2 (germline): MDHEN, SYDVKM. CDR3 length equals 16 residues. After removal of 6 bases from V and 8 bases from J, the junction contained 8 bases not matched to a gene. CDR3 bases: TGTGCCAGCAGCCCTGGGACTAGCGGGAGAAGGGGGGAGCTGTTTTTT. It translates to CASSPGTSGRRGELFF.

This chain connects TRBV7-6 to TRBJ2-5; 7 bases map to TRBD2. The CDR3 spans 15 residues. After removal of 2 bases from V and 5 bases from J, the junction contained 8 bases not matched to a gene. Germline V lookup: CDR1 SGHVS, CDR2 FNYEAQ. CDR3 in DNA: TGTGCCAGCAGCTTAATGGGCGGGAGTGGGGAGACCCAGTACTTC. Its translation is CASSLMGGSGETQYF.

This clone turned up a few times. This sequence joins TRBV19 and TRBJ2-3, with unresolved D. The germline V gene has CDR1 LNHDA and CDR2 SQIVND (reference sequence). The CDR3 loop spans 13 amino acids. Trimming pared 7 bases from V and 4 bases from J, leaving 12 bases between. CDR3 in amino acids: CASTPTRADTQYF. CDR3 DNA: TGTGCCAGTACCCCCACTCGGGCAGATACGCAGTATTTT.

CDR3 nucleotide sequence: TGCGCCAGCAGCCAAGGCGGGTCGAGCACTGAAGCTTTCTTT. Its protein is CASSQGGSSTEAFF. J is TRBJ1-1 and V is TRBV4-1; D is unresolved. In germline, CDR1 is MGHRA, CDR2 YSYEKL. The CDR3 consists of 14 residues. V lost 1 base to trimming and J lost 4 bases, with 10 bases between them.

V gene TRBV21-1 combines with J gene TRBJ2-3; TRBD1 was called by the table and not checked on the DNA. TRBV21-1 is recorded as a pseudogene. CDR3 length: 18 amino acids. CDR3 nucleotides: TGTGCCAGCACCCTCAAGAGACAGGGGCCGTGTAGCACAGATACGCAGTATTTT. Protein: CASTLKRQGPCSTDTQYF.

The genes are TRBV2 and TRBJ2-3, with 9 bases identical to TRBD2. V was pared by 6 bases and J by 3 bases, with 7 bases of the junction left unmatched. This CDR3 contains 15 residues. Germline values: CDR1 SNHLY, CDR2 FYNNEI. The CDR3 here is CASRRGLARTDTQYF. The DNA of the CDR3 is TGTGCCAGCAGACGAGGACTAGCGCGAACAGATACGCAGTATTTT.

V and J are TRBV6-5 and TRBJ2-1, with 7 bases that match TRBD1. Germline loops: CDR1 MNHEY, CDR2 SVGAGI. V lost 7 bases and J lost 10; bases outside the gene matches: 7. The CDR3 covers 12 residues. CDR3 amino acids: CASTQTGSEQFF. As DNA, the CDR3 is TGTGCCAGCACCCAGACAGGGAGCGAGCAGTTCTTC.

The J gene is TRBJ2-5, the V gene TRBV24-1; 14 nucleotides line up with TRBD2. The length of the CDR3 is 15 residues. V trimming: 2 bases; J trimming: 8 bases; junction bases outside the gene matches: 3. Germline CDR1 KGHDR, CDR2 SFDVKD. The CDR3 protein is CATSDSGTSGRTQYF. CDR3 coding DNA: TGTGCCACCAGTGATTCCGGGACTAGCGGGAGAACCCAGTACTTC.

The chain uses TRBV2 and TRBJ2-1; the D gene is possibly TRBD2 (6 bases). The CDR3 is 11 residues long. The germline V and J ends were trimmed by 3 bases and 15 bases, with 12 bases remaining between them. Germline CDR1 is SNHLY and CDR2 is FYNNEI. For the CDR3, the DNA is TGTGCCAGCAGTGATGCGGGAAGGGCGTTCTTC. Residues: CASSDAGRAFF.

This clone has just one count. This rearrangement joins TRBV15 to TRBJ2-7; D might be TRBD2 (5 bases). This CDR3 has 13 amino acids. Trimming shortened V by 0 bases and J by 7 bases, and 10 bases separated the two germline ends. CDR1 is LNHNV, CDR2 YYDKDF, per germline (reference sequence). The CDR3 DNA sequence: TGTGCCACCAGCAGAGATTTTCCGGGGGAGCAGTACTTC. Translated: CATSRDFPGEQYF.

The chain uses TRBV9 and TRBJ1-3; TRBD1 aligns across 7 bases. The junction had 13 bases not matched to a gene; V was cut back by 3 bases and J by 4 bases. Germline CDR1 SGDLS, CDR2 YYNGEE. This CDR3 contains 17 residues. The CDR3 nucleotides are TGTGCCAGCAGCGCCGCACAACTGAGAGGGGGCGGAAACACCATATATTTT. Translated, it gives CASSAAQLRGGGNTIYF.

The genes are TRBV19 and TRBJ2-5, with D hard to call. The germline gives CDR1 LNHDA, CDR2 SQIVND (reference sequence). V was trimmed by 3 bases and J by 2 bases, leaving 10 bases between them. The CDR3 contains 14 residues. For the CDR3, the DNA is TGTGCCAGTAGTATGCCCCTGCGGCAAGAGACCCAGTACTTC. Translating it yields CASSMPLRQETQYF.

CDR3 bases: TGTGCCAGCACTGGGACTAGCGGGAGGGCCGGGGAGCTGTTTTTT. This codes for CASTGTSGRAGELFF. This rearrangement joins TRBV6-5 to TRBJ2-2; 16 positions agree with TRBD2. CDR1 and CDR2 from the germline V gene are MNHEY and SVGAGI. With 7 bases clipped from V and 6 bases from J, the junction kept 2 bases outside the gene matches. The CDR3 is 15 residues long.

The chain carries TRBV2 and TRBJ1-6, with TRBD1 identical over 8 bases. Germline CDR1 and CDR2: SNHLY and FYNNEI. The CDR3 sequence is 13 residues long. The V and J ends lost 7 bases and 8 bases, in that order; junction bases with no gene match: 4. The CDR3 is CASIKDRDSPLHF. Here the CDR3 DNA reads TGTGCCAGCATTAAGGACAGGGATTCACCCCTCCACTTT. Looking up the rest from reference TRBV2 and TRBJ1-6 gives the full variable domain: EPEVTQTPSHQVTQMGQEVILRCVPISNHLYFYWYRQILGQKVEFLVSFYNNEISEKSEIFDDQFSVERPDGSNFTLKIRSTKLEDSAMYFCASIKDRDSPLHFGNGTRLTVT.

The CDR3 DNA follows: TGCGCCAGCAGCTTGGCGGGGTCCCCGAACACTGAAGCTTTCTTT. Translating it yields CASSLAGSPNTEAFF. This sequence joins TRBV5-1 and TRBJ1-1; D remains ambiguous. The germline CDR1 and CDR2 sequences are SGHRS and YFSETQ. Trimming removed 0 bases at V and 1 base at J, with 10 bases between. The CDR3 has 15 residues.

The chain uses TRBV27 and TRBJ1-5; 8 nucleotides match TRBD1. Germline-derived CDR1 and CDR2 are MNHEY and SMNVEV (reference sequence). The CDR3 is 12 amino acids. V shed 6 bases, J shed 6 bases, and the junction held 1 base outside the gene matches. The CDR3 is CASRQGAQPQHF. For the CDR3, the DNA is TGTGCCAGCAGGCAGGGGGCTCAGCCCCAGCATTTT.

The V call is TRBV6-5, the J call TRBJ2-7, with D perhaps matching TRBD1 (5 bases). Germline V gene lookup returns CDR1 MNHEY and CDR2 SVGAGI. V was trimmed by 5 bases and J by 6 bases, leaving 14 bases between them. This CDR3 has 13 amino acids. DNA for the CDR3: TGTGCCAGCAGTCAGTCAGGTCAGGGCGAGCAGTACTTC. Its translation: CASSQSGQGEQYF.

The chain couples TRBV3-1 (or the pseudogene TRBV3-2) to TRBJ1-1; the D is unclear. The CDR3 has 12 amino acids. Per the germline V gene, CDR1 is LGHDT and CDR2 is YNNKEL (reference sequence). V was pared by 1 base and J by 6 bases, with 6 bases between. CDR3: CASSQGASEAFF. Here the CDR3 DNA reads TGTGCCAGCAGCCAAGGGGCTTCTGAAGCTTTCTTT.

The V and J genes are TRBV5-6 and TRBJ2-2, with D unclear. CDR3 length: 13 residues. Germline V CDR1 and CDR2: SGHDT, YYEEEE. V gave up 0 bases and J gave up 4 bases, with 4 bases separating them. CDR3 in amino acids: CASSLVLTGELFF. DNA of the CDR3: TGTGCCAGCAGCTTGGTCCTCACCGGGGAGCTGTTTTTT.

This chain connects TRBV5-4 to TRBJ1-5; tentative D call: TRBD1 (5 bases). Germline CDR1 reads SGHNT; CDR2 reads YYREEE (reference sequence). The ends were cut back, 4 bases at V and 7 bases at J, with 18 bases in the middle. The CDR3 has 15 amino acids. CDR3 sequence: CASSLGGVSEQPQHF. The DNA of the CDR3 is TGTGCCAGCAGCCTGGGGGGGGTCTCGGAGCAGCCCCAGCATTTT.